The 8 T cell receptor beta chains below all came from one sample that was sequenced in a study of CD8+ T cells in alopecia areata. TCR sequencing used cDNA made by reverse transcription of extracted RNA. Only in-frame clones appear in the TCRdb table, and some are missing; sequencing was by immunoSEQ multiplex PCR. The data hold more than 95,000 clones, with over 60% observed a single time. Sequencing was done on a sample of CD4+ T cells sorted from blood. Every receptor here comes from a human donor in good health.

In regard to this clone: This sample includes further DNA sequences coding for the same CDR3. The chain is built from TRBV4-1 and TRBJ2-5; D gene uncertain. Trimming stripped 1 base from V and 5 bases from J, with 8 bases between. The CDR3 extends over 13 amino acids. Per germline, CDR1 MGHRA and CDR2 YSYEKL. As DNA, the CDR3 is TGCGCCAGCAGCCAAGTGGGCAGGGAGACCCAGTACTTC. Translation: CASSQVGRETQYF.

The chain is built from TRBV30 and TRBJ2-7; weak D call: TRBD2 (6 bases). CDR3 length: 13 residues. CDR1 GTSNPN and CDR2 SVGIG come from the germline V gene (reference sequence). V shed 4 bases and J shed 2 bases, with 12 bases lying between them. CDR3 in amino acids: CAWNGGVAYEQYF. DNA of the CDR3: TGTGCCTGGAATGGCGGGGTTGCCTACGAGCAGTACTTC.

The chain carries TRBV4-1 and TRBJ2-4; 10 nucleotides match TRBD2. Germline CDR1 is MGHRA and CDR2 is YSYEKL. V dropped 4 bases and J dropped 8; count of bases not matched to a gene: 11. The CDR3 extends over 16 amino acids. Here the CDR3 DNA reads TGCGCCAGCAGCCCCACCGCTAGCGGGGGATCATACATTCAGTACTTC. Translating it yields CASSPTASGGSYIQYF.

A few counts support this clone. This rearrangement joins TRBV5-1 to TRBJ2-5; D is unclear. The CDR3 sequence is 15 residues long. In germline, CDR1 is SGHRS, CDR2 YFSETQ. V was clipped by 1 base and J by 0 bases, with 10 bases between them. CDR3 sequence (DNA): TGCGCCAGCAGCTTGAGCTCCCCGTACCAAGAGACCCAGTACTTC. Protein product: CASSLSSPYQETQYF.

This clone was seen more than once but under ten times. The gene calls are TRBV5-6 and TRBJ2-5, with D possibly matching TRBD2 (5 bases). V was pared by 5 bases and J by 3 bases, with 5 bases between. This CDR3 spans 11 amino acids. Per the germline V gene, CDR1 is SGHDT and CDR2 is YYEEEE. CDR3 protein: CASRREETQYF. The CDR3 region has the DNA TGTGCCAGCAGGCGGGAAGAGACCCAGTACTTC.

The genes are TRBV4-1 and TRBJ2-3; the match to TRBD1 covers 7 bases. Per the germline V gene, CDR1 is MGHRA and CDR2 is YSYEKL. The CDR3 consists of 14 residues. The ends lost 6 bases at V and 1 base at J; junction bases unmatched: 4. CDR3 in DNA: TGCGCCAGCAGGGCAACAGGGGGCACAGATACGCAGTATTTT. It encodes CASRATGGTDTQYF.

CDR3 nucleotide sequence: TGTGCCACCAGCCGAGGGCTCAAGGAGACCCAGTACTTC. Translated, it gives CATSRGLKETQYF. The genes are TRBV18 and TRBJ2-5; possibly TRBD2 for D (5 bases). Per the germline V gene, CDR1 is KGHSH and CDR2 is LQKENI. This CDR3 is 13 amino acids long. The V and J ends lost 10 bases and 5 bases respectively, with 17 bases between them. Drawing the rest from reference TRBV18 and TRBJ2-5, the complete variable domain is NAGVMQNPRHLVRRRGQEARLRCSPMKGHSHVYWYRQLPEEGLKFMVYLQKENIIDESGMPKERFSAEFPKEGPSILRIQQVVRGDSAAYFCATSRGLKETQYFGPGTRLLVL.

The chain has TRBV30 and TRBJ2-5, with unresolved D. Trimming stripped 2 bases from V and 0 bases from J, with 7 bases between. The length of the CDR3 is 13 residues. CDR1 is GTSNPN, CDR2 SVGIG, per germline (reference sequence). This CDR3 reads CAWSTGYQETQYF. The CDR3, as DNA: TGTGCCTGGAGTACGGGTTACCAAGAGACCCAGTACTTC.